One sample yielded the 31 T cell receptor beta chains listed below, sequenced in a study of blood T cell repertoires in COVID-19. Assay used: immunoSEQ multiplex PCR; TCRdb lists only in-frame clones, some missing. The sample shows 200,000 to 250,000 clones, 84% of them seen only once. The specimen was peripheral blood. The receptors originated from a man aged 50 or older with active or convalescent COVID-19.

The chain links TRBV2 to TRBJ2-1; 9 bases are a match to TRBD1. The CDR3 has 13 amino acids. J was trimmed by 14 bases and V by 4 bases; bases with no gene match: 9. Germline values: CDR1 SNHLY, CDR2 FYNNEI. CDR3 nucleotides: TGTGCCAGCAGTGTGGTGGGACAGGGAGGGGAGTTCTTC. Translated: CASSVVGQGGEFF.

V gene TRBV10-2 combines with J gene TRBJ2-3; the D gene is possibly TRBD1 (6 bases). From germline, CDR1 is WSHSY and CDR2 SAAADI. The ends were cut back, 10 bases at V and 2 bases at J, with 16 bases in the middle. This CDR3 is 14 amino acids long. The chain's CDR3 is CATRRTEHTDTQYF. CDR3 sequence (DNA): TGCGCCACCAGACGGACAGAACACACAGATACGCAGTATTTT.

The gene calls are TRBV6-5 and TRBJ2-7; 12 bases map to TRBD1. With V trimmed by 7 bases and J by 11 bases, 15 bases remained unmatched. This CDR3 is 15 amino acids long. CDR1 MNHEY and CDR2 SVGAGI come from the germline V gene. This chain's CDR3 is CASKIYRDRGRGEYF. DNA for the CDR3: TGTGCCAGCAAAATATACCGGGACAGGGGGCGAGGGGAGTACTTC.

This sequence joins TRBV6-6 and TRBJ2-1; 8 bases map to TRBD1. Unmatched junction bases numbered 10, after V lost 6 bases and J lost 9 bases. CDR3 size: 14 residues. Germline loops: CDR1 MNHNY, CDR2 SVGAGI (reference sequence). The CDR3 spells CASSQRTGRSEQFF. The DNA for the CDR3 is TGTGCCAGCAGCCAAAGGACAGGGAGGAGTGAGCAGTTCTTC.

The V gene is TRBV18, the J gene TRBJ1-1; 12 bases are shared with TRBD1. Unmatched junction bases numbered 5, after V lost 3 bases and J lost 3 bases. This CDR3 is built from 16 residues. CDR1 KGHSH and CDR2 LQKENI come from the germline V gene. CDR3 coding DNA: TGTGCCAGCTCACCCGGGACAGGGGGCGTCTACACTGAAGCTTTCTTT. Its protein product is CASSPGTGGVYTEAFF.

This sequence joins TRBV5-1 and TRBJ2-1, with D possibly TRBD2 on 6 matching bases. V lost 4 bases and J lost 12, with 26 bases in between. In germline, CDR1 is SGHRS, CDR2 YFSETQ. CDR3 length equals 16 residues. CDR3 sequence: CASSPPSGSDPGGQFF. As DNA, the CDR3 is TGCGCCAGCAGCCCACCGTCGGGGAGCGATCCCGGGGGGCAGTTCTTC.

V is TRBV5-5 and J is TRBJ2-3; a possible D gene is TRBD1 (6 bases). Trimming cost V 4 bases and J 4 bases, with 16 bases left between them. The CDR3 runs 15 residues. CDR1 SGHKS and CDR2 YYEKEE come from the germline V gene (reference sequence). CDR3 sequence reads: CASSLDTGSPDTQYF. CDR3 bases: TGTGCCAGCAGCCTTGATACAGGGTCTCCAGATACGCAGTATTTT.

V usage is TRBV28 and J usage is TRBJ1-2, with 8 bases that match TRBD1. The CDR3 runs to 14 residues. Germline CDR1 reads MDHEN; CDR2 reads SYDVKM. The J segment lost 5 bases and the V segment lost 4 bases, leaving 6 bases of the junction unmatched. The CDR3 loop reads CASSSEQGAYGYTF. The CDR3 DNA reads as TGTGCCAGCAGTTCCGAGCAGGGGGCATATGGCTACACCTTC.

The chain carries TRBV5-1 and TRBJ2-1, with 7 bases that match TRBD1. J was trimmed by 2 bases and V by 2 bases; bases with no gene match: 1. The CDR3 covers 14 residues. CDR1 and CDR2 from the germline V gene are SGHRS and YFSETQ. The CDR3 nucleotides read TGCGCCAGCAGCTTAGGACAGGCCTACAATGAGCAGTTCTTC. Protein: CASSLGQAYNEQFF.

The V gene is TRBV29-1, the J gene TRBJ1-2, with D perhaps matching TRBD1 (6 bases). This CDR3 is 14 amino acids long. Trimming took off 6 bases at V and 8 bases at J, with 22 bases between the two ends. CDR1 is SQVTM, CDR2 ANQGSEA, per germline. As DNA, the CDR3 is TGCAGCGTGGGGGCCGAGGGGCTTGGTGGAGGCTACACCTTC. Translation gives CSVGAEGLGGGYTF.

The chain combines TRBV2 with TRBJ1-1; D is possibly TRBD1 (5 bases). The CDR3 consists of 14 residues. Looked up from germline, CDR1 is SNHLY and CDR2 is FYNNEI. The germline V and J ends were trimmed by 5 bases and 2 bases, with 12 bases remaining between them. The CDR3 coding sequence is TGTGCCAGCAGTTGGGGCCAGATTAACACTGAAGCTTTCTTT. This codes for CASSWGQINTEAFF.

This rearrangement joins TRBV28 to TRBJ1-2, with 7 bases matching TRBD1. Germline CDR1 is MDHEN and CDR2 is SYDVKM. CDR3 length: 14 residues. V shed 4 bases, J shed 3 bases, and the junction held 5 bases outside the gene matches. The chain's CDR3 is CASSWGTEDYGYTF. The CDR3 nucleotides are TGTGCCAGCAGTTGGGGGACAGAGGACTATGGCTACACCTTC.

The CDR3: CASSPPTGRGAFF. For the CDR3, the DNA is TGTGCCAGCAGTCCGCCGACAGGGCGTGGGGCTTTCTTT. The chain employs TRBV28 and TRBJ1-1; the match to TRBD1 covers 7 bases. Per the germline V gene, CDR1 is MDHEN and CDR2 is SYDVKM. The CDR3 has 13 residues. J gave up 11 bases and V 5 bases, and 11 bases lay outside the gene matches.

The chain links TRBV5-4 to TRBJ2-1; D possibly corresponds to TRBD2 (6 bases). The V end lost 1 base, the J end lost 0 bases, and 11 bases lay between the germline ends. Germline V CDR1 and CDR2: SGHNT, YYREEE (reference sequence). The CDR3 extends over 16 amino acids. CDR3 loop: CASSLFGGSSYNEQFF. The CDR3 nucleotides read TGTGCCAGCAGCTTGTTTGGGGGGAGCTCCTACAATGAGCAGTTCTTC.

This clone appeared a single time. J is TRBJ2-3 and V is TRBV27; 7 bases are a match to TRBD1. CDR1 MNHEY and CDR2 SMNVEV come from the germline V gene (reference sequence). V lost 4 bases to trimming and J lost 2 bases; unmatched junction nucleotides: 9. The CDR3 runs to 16 residues. CDR3 DNA sequence: TGTGCCAGCAGTTCACCCCGGGACAGAGTCACAGATACGCAGTATTTT. Its protein product is CASSSPRDRVTDTQYF.

This clone was counted once. The V gene is TRBV6-1, the J gene TRBJ1-5; no definite D call. Germline lookup yields CDR1 MNHNS and CDR2 SASEGT. V gave up 2 bases and J gave up 7 bases, with 9 bases separating them. The CDR3 spans 13 residues. The CDR3 DNA follows: TGTGCCAGCAGTGAAAGGAGGGAACAGCCCCAGCATTTT. Amino acid sequence: CASSERREQPQHF.

V and J are TRBV11-2 and TRBJ2-7, with unresolved D. Trimming removed 2 bases from V and 3 bases from J, with 11 bases in between. Germline CDR1 is SGHAT and CDR2 is FQNNGV. The CDR3 covers 14 residues. The CDR3 spells CASSLPIRYYEQYF. The CDR3 nucleotides read TGTGCCAGCAGCTTACCGATCCGCTACTACGAGCAGTACTTC.

This chain links TRBV11-3 with TRBJ2-3, with no clear D. With 4 bases removed from V and 2 bases from J, the gap between germline ends came to 16 bases. The germline CDR1 and CDR2 sequences are SGHNT and YENEEA. This CDR3 is built from 16 residues. The CDR3, as DNA: TGTGCCAGCAGCTCCTCCTGGTCCTCTACCACAGATACGCAGTATTTT. Protein: CASSSSWSSTTDTQYF.

In its sample, this clone was seen a few times. The chain has TRBV6-5 and TRBJ2-5; a weak D match, TRBD2 (5 bases). From germline, CDR1 is MNHEY and CDR2 SVGAGI. Trimming stripped 0 bases from V and 3 bases from J, with 14 bases between. The CDR3 consists of 16 residues. For the CDR3, the DNA is TGTGCCAGCAGTTACTCAGTGGCATACGGGGAAGAGACCCAGTACTTC. Translating it yields CASSYSVAYGEETQYF.

The chain recombines TRBV2 with TRBJ1-2; no definite D call. Trimming shortened V by 7 bases and J by 0 bases, and 15 bases separated the two germline ends. Germline lookup yields CDR1 SNHLY and CDR2 FYNNEI. The length of the CDR3 is 15 residues. DNA of the CDR3: TGTGCCAGCACTGGCGGCTCTCCACCTAACTATGGCTACACCTTC. It specifies CASTGGSPPNYGYTF.

J is TRBJ2-2 and V is TRBV5-1; 10 nucleotides agree with TRBD1. The germline V gene has CDR1 SGHRS and CDR2 YFSETQ. Germline trimming cut 6 bases from V and 4 bases from J; bases unmatched to any gene: 6. This CDR3 contains 15 residues. CDR3 amino acids: CASTPGTGATGELFF. In nucleotides, the CDR3 is TGCGCCAGCACCCCCGGGACAGGGGCCACCGGGGAGCTGTTTTTT.

The genes are TRBV4-2 and TRBJ1-2; TRBD1 is a possible D gene (6 bases). In germline, CDR1 is LGHNA, CDR2 YNFKEQ. The V and J ends lost 0 bases and 7 bases respectively, with 21 bases between them. The CDR3 has 17 amino acids. CDR3 DNA: TGTGCCAGCAGCCAAGATCGGGACATGGCAGGGCTGGTTGGCTACACCTTC. This translates into CASSQDRDMAGLVGYTF.

The V gene is TRBV11-2, the J gene TRBJ2-7; 8 bases agree with TRBD1. The germline CDR1 and CDR2 sequences are SGHAT and FQNNGV. This CDR3 contains 15 residues. After removal of 3 bases from V and 2 bases from J, the junction contained 6 bases not matched to a gene. The CDR3 loop reads CASSFPGQGAYEQYV. CDR3 nucleotide sequence: TGTGCCAGCAGCTTCCCAGGACAGGGCGCCTACGAGCAGTACGTC.

This sequence joins TRBV25-1 and TRBJ1-2; perhaps TRBD1 as D (5 bases). This CDR3 is 11 amino acids long. CDR1 is MGHDK, CDR2 SYGVNS, per germline. V was cut by 5 bases and J by 8 bases, with 9 bases left in between. CDR3: CASSSRGGYTF. The CDR3 coding sequence is TGTGCCAGCAGTTCAAGGGGCGGCTACACCTTC.

The chain combines TRBV5-1 with TRBJ1-1; tentatively, D is TRBD1 (6 bases). The V gene's germline CDR1 is SGHRS and CDR2 YFSETQ. CDR3 length: 15 amino acids. The V end was cut by 5 bases, the J end by 5 bases, with 19 bases between. The CDR3 coding sequence is TGCGCCAGCAGTCGCCAGGGGTCCGCGGTTACTGAAGCTTTCTTT. This translates into CASSRQGSAVTEAFF.

The chain couples TRBV28 to TRBJ1-6; 9 bases align to TRBD1. Germline lookup yields CDR1 MDHEN and CDR2 SYDVKM. This CDR3 has 17 residues. With 6 bases clipped from V and 1 base from J, the junction kept 7 bases outside the gene matches. This CDR3 is CASSRGQGRSYNSPLHF. The CDR3 coding sequence is TGTGCCAGCAGCCGAGGACAGGGGAGATCCTATAATTCACCCCTCCACTTT.

V gene TRBV6-4 combines with J gene TRBJ1-3, with 7 bases that match TRBD1. The V gene's germline CDR1 is MRHNA and CDR2 SNTAGT. There are 12 residues in the CDR3. The V and J ends lost 10 bases and 4 bases, in that order; junction bases with no gene match: 4. The CDR3 here is CAINRGGNTIYF. Written as DNA, the CDR3 is TGTGCCATTAACAGGGGAGGAAACACCATATATTTT.

This chain links TRBV28 with TRBJ2-3; 11 bases are shared with TRBD2. The V gene's germline CDR1 is MDHEN and CDR2 SYDVKM. The CDR3 is 19 amino acids. The J segment lost 0 bases and the V segment lost 3 bases, leaving 11 bases of the junction unmatched. CDR3 protein: CASSFGRLAGGGSTDTQYF. CDR3 bases: TGTGCCAGCAGTTTTGGCAGGCTAGCGGGAGGAGGAAGCACAGATACGCAGTATTTT. The variable domain in full, with the rest retrieved from reference TRBV28 and TRBJ2-3, is DVKVTQSSRYLVKRTGEKVFLECVQDMDHENMFWYRQDPGLGLRLIYFSYDVKMKEKGDIPEGYSVSREKKERFSLILESASTNQTSMYLCASSFGRLAGGGSTDTQYFGPGTRLTVL.

This rearrangement joins TRBV7-9 to TRBJ2-6, with a weak D call TRBD1 (6 bases). Germline CDR1 and CDR2: SEHNR and FQNEAQ (reference sequence). The CDR3 spans 15 residues. With 3 bases removed from V and 2 bases from J, the gap between germline ends came to 8 bases. The CDR3 protein is CASSLTGPGANVLTF. The DNA for the CDR3 is TGTGCCAGCAGCTTGACAGGCCCTGGGGCCAACGTCCTGACTTTC.

The rearrangement joins TRBV7-2 to TRBJ2-2, with 9 bases that match TRBD1. Losses at the gene ends were 4 bases for V and 0 bases for J; bases not matched to a gene: 3. Germline CDR1 is SGHTA and CDR2 is FQGNSA. The CDR3 runs 16 residues. The CDR3 reads CASSSRTGANTGELFF. The DNA of the CDR3 is TGTGCCAGCAGCTCCCGGACAGGGGCGAACACCGGGGAGCTGTTTTTT.

This clone was recorded a few times. The chain has TRBV4-2 and TRBJ1-5, with 7 positions matching TRBD1. Unmatched junction bases numbered 3, after V lost 1 base and J lost 3 bases. In germline, CDR1 is LGHNA, CDR2 YNFKEQ. The CDR3 is made up of 15 amino acids. Here the CDR3 DNA reads TGTGCCAGCAGCCAAGGGGACAGATTCAATCAGCCCCAGCATTTT. It codes for CASSQGDRFNQPQHF.